This TCR beta chain was sequenced during a study of blood T cell repertoires in COVID-19. Study-wide context: Acute-phase and convalescent COVID-19 samples originated in the United States, Italy and Spain.

Assay used: immunoSEQ multiplex PCR; TCRdb lists only in-frame clones, some missing. The sample yields a few hundred thousand clones, over 85% seen once. J was trimmed by 0 bases and V by 7 bases; bases with no gene match: 3. Germline V lookup: CDR1 MNHEY, CDR2 SVGAGI. The CDR3 has 14 amino acids. Input material: PBMCs or T cells enriched from blood (not recorded which). This clonotype was obtained from a woman aged 25 to 39 who had recovered from COVID-19. This chain uses TRBV6-5 with TRBJ2-7; TRBD1 agrees at 10 bases. The CDR3 reads CASNRQGASYEQYF. CDR3 DNA sequence: TGTGCCAGCAACAGACAGGGGGCCTCCTACGAGCAGTACTTC.